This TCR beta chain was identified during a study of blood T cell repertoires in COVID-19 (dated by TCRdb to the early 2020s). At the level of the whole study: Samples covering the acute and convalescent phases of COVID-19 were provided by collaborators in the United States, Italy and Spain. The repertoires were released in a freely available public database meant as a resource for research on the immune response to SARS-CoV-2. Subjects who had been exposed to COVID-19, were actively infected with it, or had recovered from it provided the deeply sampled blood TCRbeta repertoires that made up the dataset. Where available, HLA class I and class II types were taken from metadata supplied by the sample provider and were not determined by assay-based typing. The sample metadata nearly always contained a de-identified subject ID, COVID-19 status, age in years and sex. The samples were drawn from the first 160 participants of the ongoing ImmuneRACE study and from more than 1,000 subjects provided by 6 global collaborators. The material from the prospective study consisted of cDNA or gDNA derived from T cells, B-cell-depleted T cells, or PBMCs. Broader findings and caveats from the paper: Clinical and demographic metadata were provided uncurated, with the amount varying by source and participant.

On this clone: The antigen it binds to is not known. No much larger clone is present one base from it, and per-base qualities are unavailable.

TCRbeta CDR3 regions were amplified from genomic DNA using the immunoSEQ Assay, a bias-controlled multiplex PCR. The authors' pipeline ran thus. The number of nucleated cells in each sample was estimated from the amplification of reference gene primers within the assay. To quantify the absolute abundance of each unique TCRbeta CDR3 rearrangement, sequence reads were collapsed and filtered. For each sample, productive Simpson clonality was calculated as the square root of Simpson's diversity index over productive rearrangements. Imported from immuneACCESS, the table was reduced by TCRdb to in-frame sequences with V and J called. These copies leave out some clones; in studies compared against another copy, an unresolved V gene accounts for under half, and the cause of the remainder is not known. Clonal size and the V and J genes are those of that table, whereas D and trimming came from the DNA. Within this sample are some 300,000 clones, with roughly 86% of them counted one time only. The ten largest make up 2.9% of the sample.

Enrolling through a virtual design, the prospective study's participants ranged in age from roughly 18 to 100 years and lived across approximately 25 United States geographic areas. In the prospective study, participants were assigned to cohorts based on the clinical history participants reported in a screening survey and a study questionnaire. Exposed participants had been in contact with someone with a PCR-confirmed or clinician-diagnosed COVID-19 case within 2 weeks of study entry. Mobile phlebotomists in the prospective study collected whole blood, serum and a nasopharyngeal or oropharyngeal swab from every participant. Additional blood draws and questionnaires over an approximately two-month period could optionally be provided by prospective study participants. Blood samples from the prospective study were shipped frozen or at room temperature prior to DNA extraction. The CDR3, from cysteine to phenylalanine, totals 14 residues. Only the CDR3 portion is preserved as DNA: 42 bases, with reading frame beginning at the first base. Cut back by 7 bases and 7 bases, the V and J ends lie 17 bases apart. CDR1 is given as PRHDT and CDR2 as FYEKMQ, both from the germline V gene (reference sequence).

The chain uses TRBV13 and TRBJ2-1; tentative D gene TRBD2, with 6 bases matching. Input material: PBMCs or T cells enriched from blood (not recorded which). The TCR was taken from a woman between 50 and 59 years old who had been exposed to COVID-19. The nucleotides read TGTGCCAGCACCTTGCGCGGGGACTGGAATGAGCAGTTCTTC. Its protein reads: CASTLRGDWNEQFF.